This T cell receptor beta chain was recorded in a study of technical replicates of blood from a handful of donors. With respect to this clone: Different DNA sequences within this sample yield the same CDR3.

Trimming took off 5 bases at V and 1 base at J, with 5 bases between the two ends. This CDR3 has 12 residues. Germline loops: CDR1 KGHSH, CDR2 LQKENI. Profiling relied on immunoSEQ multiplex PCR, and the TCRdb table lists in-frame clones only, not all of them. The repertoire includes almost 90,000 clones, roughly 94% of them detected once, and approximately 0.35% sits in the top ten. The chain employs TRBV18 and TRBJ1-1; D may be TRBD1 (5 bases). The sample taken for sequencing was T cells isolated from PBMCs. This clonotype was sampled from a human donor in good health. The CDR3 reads CASSTGNTEAFF. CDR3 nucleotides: TGTGCCAGCTCAACAGGGAACACTGAAGCTTTCTTT.